The 13 T cell receptor beta chains in this list originate from one sample, sequenced in a study of cytomegalovirus exposure and HLA in healthy donors. The PCR used 60 Vbeta and 13 Jbeta primers. Clones were sequenced by immunoSEQ multiplex PCR, and TCRdb holds only the in-frame ones, with some missing. The sample includes 100,000 to 150,000 clones, over 60% of them seen just once. The sample was PBMCs. These receptors all come from a man aged 18 to 29 in good health and CMV-seronegative.

This chain links TRBV21-1 with TRBJ1-3. TRBV21-1 is a pseudogene segment. CDR3 length: 19 residues. Here the CDR3 DNA reads TGTGCCAGCAGCAAATGGGAGGGAACCGTTCCCAGCTCTGGAAACACCATATATTTT. This codes for CASSKWEGTVPSSGNTIYF.

This clone was seen more than once but under ten times. The chain has TRBV6-6 and TRBJ2-7; 8 bases map to TRBD1. V lost 8 bases and J lost 6; bases outside the gene matches: 9. This CDR3 spans 13 amino acids. Germline CDR1 MNHNY, CDR2 SVGAGI (reference sequence). The DNA of the CDR3 is TGTGCCAGCGGTCGGGGACAGGTGGGCGAGCAGTACTTC. As protein: CASGRGQVGEQYF.

V gene TRBV4-2 combines with J gene TRBJ2-7, with 9 bases aligning to TRBD2. The ends lost 0 bases at V and 2 bases at J; junction bases unmatched: 5. The CDR3 is made up of 16 amino acids. Germline V lookup: CDR1 LGHNA, CDR2 YNFKEQ. CDR3 in amino acids: CASSQDRPSGTYEQYV. DNA of the CDR3: TGTGCCAGCAGCCAAGATAGGCCTAGCGGGACCTACGAGCAGTACGTC.

The V gene is TRBV14, the J gene TRBJ1-6, with D unresolved. CDR3 length: 13 residues. CDR1 SGHDN and CDR2 FVKESK come from the germline V gene. V was shortened by 4 bases and J by 7 bases, with 8 bases between the two germline ends. The CDR3 here is CASSPAANSPLHF. DNA for the CDR3: TGTGCCAGCAGCCCCGCGGCAAATTCACCCCTCCACTTT.

The chain recombines TRBV4-3 with TRBJ2-2; D possibly corresponds to TRBD2 (7 bases). This CDR3 is built from 17 residues. Germline loops: CDR1 LGHNA, CDR2 YSLEER. V shed 2 bases and J shed 0 bases, with 13 bases lying between them. For the CDR3, the DNA is TGCGCCAGCAGCCAATTCACGGGGGGCACGAACACCGGGGAGCTGTTTTTT. This codes for CASSQFTGGTNTGELFF.

CDR3 residues: CASSQGASYNSPLHF. CDR3 nucleotide sequence: TGCGCCAGCAGCCAAGGGGCTTCCTATAATTCACCCCTCCACTTT. This chain uses TRBV4-3 with TRBJ1-6; no clear D gene. V shed 1 base and J shed 1 base, with 5 bases lying between them. The CDR3 contains 15 residues. Germline V gene sequence: CDR1 LGHNA, CDR2 YSLEER.

The chain carries TRBV6-5 and TRBJ1-1, with 8 bases that match TRBD1. Looked up from germline, CDR1 is MNHEY and CDR2 is SVGAGI. This CDR3 region has 15 residues. V shed 4 bases and J 1 base; nucleotides not matched to a gene: 5. CDR3 nucleotides: TGTGCCAGCAGTTCGCCGGGACAGGAGAACACTGAAGCTTTCTTT. Amino acid sequence: CASSSPGQENTEAFF.

The chain recombines TRBV7-2 with TRBJ1-1; D possibly corresponds to TRBD1 (5 bases). The CDR3 is 14 amino acids. The germline V gene has CDR1 SGHTA and CDR2 FQGNSA. V lost 6 bases and J lost 4, with 15 bases in between. Here the CDR3 reads CASSSSPGVTEAFF. The DNA of the CDR3 is TGTGCCAGCAGTTCCTCACCGGGGGTCACTGAAGCTTTCTTT.

The gene calls are TRBV18 and TRBJ2-5; 7 positions agree with TRBD2. Trimming took 0 bases from V and 5 from J; bases not matched to a gene: 9. Germline CDR1 reads KGHSH; CDR2 reads LQKENI. CDR3 length equals 16 residues. CDR3 residues: CASSPPVGAGYETQYF. CDR3 sequence (DNA): TGTGCCAGCTCACCACCGGTCGGAGCGGGATATGAGACCCAGTACTTC.

The rearrangement joins TRBV27 to TRBJ1-5; D call uncertain. V lost 2 bases, J lost 5 bases, and 7 bases lay in between. Germline CDR1 and CDR2: MNHEY and SMNVEV (reference sequence). The CDR3 length is 13 residues. Here the CDR3 reads CASSLASDQPQHF. CDR3 in DNA: TGTGCCAGCAGTTTAGCGAGTGATCAGCCCCAGCATTTT.

CDR3 coding DNA: TGTGCCAGCAGCTTAGTGGCGGGGGGACTCTACAATGAGCAGTTCTTC. It encodes CASSLVAGGLYNEQFF. J is TRBJ2-1 and V is TRBV7-9, with 8 bases aligning to TRBD2. This CDR3 has 16 amino acids. Germline loops: CDR1 SEHNR, CDR2 FQNEAQ (reference sequence). J was trimmed by 3 bases and V by 1 base; bases with no gene match: 5.

V and J are TRBV19 and TRBJ2-5; a possible D gene is TRBD1 (6 bases). Germline CDR1 LNHDA, CDR2 SQIVND (reference sequence). Trimming cost V 6 bases and J 5 bases, with 13 bases left between them. There are 13 residues in the CDR3. CDR3 protein: CASREQGWETQYF. CDR3 sequence (DNA): TGTGCCAGTAGGGAACAGGGATGGGAGACCCAGTACTTC.

This clone came up once. This chain uses TRBV6-1 with TRBJ2-2; 9 bases map to TRBD1. The CDR3 is 15 amino acids. CDR1 is MNHNS, CDR2 SASEGT, per germline. V shed 10 bases and J 7 bases; nucleotides not matched to a gene: 13. Here the CDR3 reads CATQGQGRRGGELFF. The CDR3 DNA reads TGTGCCACCCAGGGACAGGGTAGAAGGGGCGGGGAGCTGTTTTTT.